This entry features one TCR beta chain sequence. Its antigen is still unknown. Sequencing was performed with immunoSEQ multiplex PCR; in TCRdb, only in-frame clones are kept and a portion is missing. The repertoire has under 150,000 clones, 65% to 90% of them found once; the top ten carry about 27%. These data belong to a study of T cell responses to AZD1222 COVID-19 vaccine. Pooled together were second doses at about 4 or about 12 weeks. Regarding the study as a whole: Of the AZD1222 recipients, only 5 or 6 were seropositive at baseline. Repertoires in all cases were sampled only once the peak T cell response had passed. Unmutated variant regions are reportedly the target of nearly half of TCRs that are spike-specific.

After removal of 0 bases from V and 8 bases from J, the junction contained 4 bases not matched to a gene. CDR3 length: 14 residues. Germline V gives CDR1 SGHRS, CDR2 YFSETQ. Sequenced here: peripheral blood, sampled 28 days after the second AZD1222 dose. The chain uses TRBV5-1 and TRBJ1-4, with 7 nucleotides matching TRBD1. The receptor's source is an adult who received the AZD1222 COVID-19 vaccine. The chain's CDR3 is CASSLGQGGEKLFF. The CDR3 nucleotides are TGCGCCAGCAGCTTGGGACAGGGAGGGGAAAAACTGTTTTTT.